This TCR beta chain emerged from a study of blood T cell repertoires in COVID-19. Some clones are missing from TCRdb's copy, which holds only in-frame ones; the method was immunoSEQ multiplex PCR. The table includes under 350,000 clones, approximately 88% detected once. Germline lookup yields CDR1 MNHEY and CDR2 SVGAGI. Unmatched junction bases numbered 6, after V lost 6 bases and J lost 4 bases. The CDR3 contains 15 residues. Participant-reported clinical history was the basis for cohort assignment. V usage is TRBV6-5 and J usage is TRBJ2-3; 11 bases are shared with TRBD2. Material: PBMCs or T cells enriched from blood (not recorded which). The TCR comes from a woman aged 40-49 years who had recovered from COVID-19. CDR3 in amino acids: CASSPGLAASDTQYF. The CDR3 DNA is TGTGCCAGCAGCCCGGGACTAGCGGCATCAGATACGCAGTATTTT.